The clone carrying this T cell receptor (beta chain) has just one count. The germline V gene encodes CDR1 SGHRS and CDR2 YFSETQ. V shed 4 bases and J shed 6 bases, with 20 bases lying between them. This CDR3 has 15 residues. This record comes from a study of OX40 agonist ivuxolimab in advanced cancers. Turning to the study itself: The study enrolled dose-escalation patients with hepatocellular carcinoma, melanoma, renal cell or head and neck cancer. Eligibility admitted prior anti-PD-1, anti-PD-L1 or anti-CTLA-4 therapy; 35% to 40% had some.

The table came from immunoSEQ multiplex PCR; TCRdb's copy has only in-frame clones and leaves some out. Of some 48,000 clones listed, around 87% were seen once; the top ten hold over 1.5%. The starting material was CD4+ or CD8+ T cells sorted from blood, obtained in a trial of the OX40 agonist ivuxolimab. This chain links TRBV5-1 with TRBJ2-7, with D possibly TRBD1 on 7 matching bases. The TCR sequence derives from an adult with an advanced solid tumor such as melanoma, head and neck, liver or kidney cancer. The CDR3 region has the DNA TGCGCCAGCAGCCCTTTCTCGCAGGGGGGTGCCGAGCAGTACTTC. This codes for CASSPFSQGGAEQYF.